These 16 T cell receptor beta chains were all obtained from the same sample, sequenced in a study of long-term antiretroviral therapy in people with HIV. Version v3.0 of the immunoSEQ assay ran at survey level. Method: immunoSEQ multiplex PCR; TCRdb's copy keeps in-frame clones and lacks some. The repertoire holds some 33,000 clones, with 95% to 98% as singletons. The source was unsorted PBMCs, collected 7.6 years after starting antiretroviral therapy. The receptor set was obtained from a man aged 25-45 years with HIV.

V gene TRBV2 combines with J gene TRBJ2-1, with D possibly TRBD2 on 7 matching bases. V was cut by 7 bases and J by 2 bases, with 12 bases left in between. The CDR3 contains 14 residues. The germline CDR1 and CDR2 sequences are SNHLY and FYNNEI. CDR3 sequence: CASNPGGPYNEQFF. The CDR3 DNA reads as TGTGCCAGCAACCCCGGGGGGCCCTACAATGAGCAGTTCTTC.

V is TRBV7-2 and J is TRBJ2-7; D remains unclear. Trimming left V 1 base short and J 2 bases short, with 6 bases between. CDR1 and CDR2 (germline): SGHTA, FQGNSA. CDR3 size: 13 residues. Here the CDR3 reads CASSLEVPYEQYF. CDR3 nucleotide sequence: TGTGCCAGCAGCTTAGAAGTACCCTACGAGCAGTACTTC.

The CDR3 sequence is CAISFASGGDYNEQFF. The CDR3 bases are TGTGCCATCAGTTTTGCTAGCGGGGGGGATTACAATGAGCAGTTCTTC. This chain uses TRBV10-3 with TRBJ2-1; 12 bases line up with TRBD2. In germline, CDR1 is ENHRY, CDR2 SYGVKD. The V gene end was trimmed by 5 bases and the J gene end by 4 bases; junction bases not matched to a gene: 6. This CDR3 contains 16 residues.

This sequence joins TRBV9 and TRBJ2-7, with 7 bases lining up with TRBD2. In germline, CDR1 is SGDLS, CDR2 YYNGEE. V trimming: 4 bases; J trimming: 7 bases; junction bases outside the gene matches: 11. The CDR3 runs to 14 residues. CDR3 bases: TGTGCCAGCAGCCATGAGACGGGAGGCGATGAGCAGTACTTC. This sequence encodes CASSHETGGDEQYF.

The chain is built from TRBV5-8 and TRBJ2-3, with D perhaps TRBD1 or TRBD2 (5 bases each). The CDR3 covers 15 residues. V gave up 4 bases and J gave up 2 bases, with 14 bases separating them. Germline V gene sequence: CDR1 SGHTS, CDR2 YDEGEE. This CDR3 is CASSPPGAATDTQYF. CDR3 bases: TGTGCCAGCAGCCCCCCCGGGGCTGCCACAGATACGCAGTATTTT.

This clone occurred once. The chain recombines TRBV9 with TRBJ2-7; 7 bases agree with TRBD1. Germline V gene sequence: CDR1 SGDLS, CDR2 YYNGEE. The length of the CDR3 is 16 residues. Trimming took 4 bases from V and 2 from J; bases not matched to a gene: 12. The CDR3 region is CASSRAWDSTPYEQYF. Here the CDR3 DNA reads TGTGCCAGCAGCCGCGCCTGGGACAGCACACCCTACGAGCAGTACTTC.

The chain joins TRBV5-1 to TRBJ1-3; TRBD1 is a possible D gene (5 bases). The V and J ends lost 1 base and 8 bases respectively, with 10 bases between them. The CDR3 consists of 13 residues. Per germline, CDR1 SGHRS and CDR2 YFSETQ. The chain's CDR3 is CASSLRGGDTIYF. The CDR3 DNA reads TGCGCCAGCAGCTTGAGGGGAGGGGACACCATATATTTT.

This chain joins TRBV7-6 and TRBJ2-3; 15 nucleotides agree with TRBD2. CDR1 is SGHVS, CDR2 FNYEAQ, per germline. The CDR3 length is 17 residues. The V gene end was trimmed by 4 bases and the J gene end by 1 base; junction bases not matched to a gene: 3. The CDR3 region is CASSSRTSGGGTDTQYF. As DNA, the CDR3 is TGTGCCAGCAGCTCCCGGACTAGCGGGGGGGGCACAGATACGCAGTATTTT.

This chain uses TRBV4-3 with TRBJ2-3; no clear D. V shed 0 bases and J shed 4 bases, with 5 bases lying between them. The germline CDR1 and CDR2 sequences are LGHNA and YSLEER. This CDR3 contains 13 residues. The CDR3 DNA reads as TGCGCCAGCAGCCAAGACGGGTCAGATACGCAGTATTTT. Its protein is CASSQDGSDTQYF.

The chain links TRBV29-1 to TRBJ2-4; D not resolved. The length of the CDR3 is 14 residues. Germline lookup yields CDR1 SQVTM and CDR2 ANQGSEA. The ends were cut back, 3 bases at V and 6 bases at J, with 15 bases in the middle. The CDR3 DNA reads as TGCAGCGTTGAGGTGGGGTCGAACGGAAACATTCAGTACTTC. Encoded protein: CSVEVGSNGNIQYF. The full variable domain, with the rest looked up from reference TRBV29-1 and TRBJ2-4, is SAVISQKPSRDICQRGTSLTIQCQVDSQVTMMFWYRQQPGQSLTLIATANQGSEATYESGFVIDKFPISRPNLTFSTLTVSNMSPEDSSIYLCSVEVGSNGNIQYFGAGTRLSVL.

V is TRBV19 and J is TRBJ2-7, with D hard to call. Deletions cut 9 bases from V and 1 base from J, with 7 bases between. CDR3 length: 11 residues. The germline V gene encodes CDR1 LNHDA and CDR2 SQIVND (reference sequence). The CDR3 sequence is CASGPSYEQYF. CDR3 DNA sequence: TGTGCCAGCGGACCGTCCTACGAGCAGTACTTC.

This chain connects TRBV4-2 to TRBJ1-1; D might be TRBD1 (5 bases). In germline, CDR1 is LGHNA, CDR2 YNFKEQ. This CDR3 is built from 12 residues. The V and J ends lost 4 bases and 6 bases respectively, with 9 bases between them. Here the CDR3 DNA reads TGTGCCAGCAGCCCCGCGGGGGCTGAAGCTTTCTTT. This codes for CASSPAGAEAFF.

This clone was picked up one time. This chain uses TRBV2 with TRBJ1-5; 7 bases align to TRBD1. CDR3 length equals 13 residues. The V and J ends lost 7 bases and 7 bases, in that order; junction bases with no gene match: 7. Per the germline V gene, CDR1 is SNHLY and CDR2 is FYNNEI. This chain's CDR3 is CASMTGTEQPQHF. The CDR3 coding sequence is TGTGCCAGCATGACAGGGACGGAACAGCCCCAGCATTTT.

CDR3 DNA: TGTGCCAGCAGCCTCGCCGGGACAGGGGTCTACAATGAGCAGTTCTTC. Protein product: CASSLAGTGVYNEQFF. The J gene is TRBJ2-1, the V gene TRBV4-2, with TRBD1 matching over 10 bases. The germline V gene has CDR1 LGHNA and CDR2 YNFKEQ. The CDR3 has 16 amino acids. V lost 4 bases and J lost 3; bases outside the gene matches: 6.

The chain carries TRBV11-2 and TRBJ2-3, with a weak D call TRBD2 (6 bases). Germline CDR1 and CDR2: SGHAT and FQNNGV. The CDR3 covers 13 residues. Trimming took off 8 bases at V and 3 bases at J, with 12 bases between the two ends. The CDR3 sequence is CASQEAGTDTQYF. The CDR3 nucleotides are TGTGCCAGCCAAGAGGCGGGAACAGATACGCAGTATTTT. Based on the CDR3 plus reference TRBV11-2 and TRBJ2-3, the full variable domain is EAGVAQSPRYKIIEKRQSVAFWCNPISGHATLYWYQQILGQGPKLLIQFQNNGVVDDSQLPKDRFSAERLKGVDSTLKIQPAKLEDSAVYLCASQEAGTDTQYFGPGTRLTVL.

The chain links TRBV6-1 to TRBJ2-2; either TRBD1 or TRBD2 may fit D (5 bases each). The germline V gene encodes CDR1 MNHNS and CDR2 SASEGT. There are 13 residues in the CDR3. V dropped 2 bases and J dropped 5 bases, with 6 bases sitting between them. The CDR3 DNA is TGTGCCAGCAGTGAATGGGGGACCGGGGAGCTGTTTTTT. This encodes CASSEWGTGELFF.